The T cell receptor (beta chain) described here comes from a study of CD8 T cell repertoires and HIV-1 epitope variants. Here immunoSEQ multiplex PCR was the method, and the copy in TCRdb shows in-frame clones only, minus some. The data hold about 95,000 clones, with around 75% observed a single time. Trimming cost V 7 bases and J 4 bases; bases outside gene matches: 16. CDR3 length: 16 residues. CDR1 and CDR2 from the germline V gene are SQVTM and ANQGSEA. This sequence was found in a male donor with HIV. What was sequenced was uncultured baseline CD8+ T cells from peripheral blood mononuclear cells (PBMCs). The chain is built from TRBV29-1 and TRBJ1-5; 7 nucleotides align to TRBD1. The CDR3 DNA reads as TGCAGCGCGCCTGACAGGGCTCTAGGATTAAATCAGCCCCAGCATTTT. Its protein product is CSAPDRALGLNQPQHF.